This T cell receptor (beta chain) stems from a study of blood T cell repertoires in COVID-19. Study summary: Researchers got acute and convalescent COVID-19 samples from the United States, Italy and Spain.

Some clones are missing from TCRdb's copy, which holds only in-frame ones; the method was immunoSEQ multiplex PCR. The sample contains some 180,000 clones, 83% of which appear only once. This sequence was found in a woman aged 80 or older with acute or convalescent COVID-19. Sequences were obtained from peripheral blood.

In DNA, the CDR3 is TGTGCCAGCAGTTACTCTCAAGACGCAGGGGGCTACACCTTC. This encodes CASSYSQDAGGYTF. The genes are TRBV6-2 or TRBV6-3 and TRBJ1-2; D possibly corresponds to TRBD1 (5 bases). Germline V gene lookup returns CDR1 MNHEY and CDR2 SVGEGT. V dropped 0 bases and J dropped 8 bases, with 13 bases sitting between them. CDR3 size: 14 residues.